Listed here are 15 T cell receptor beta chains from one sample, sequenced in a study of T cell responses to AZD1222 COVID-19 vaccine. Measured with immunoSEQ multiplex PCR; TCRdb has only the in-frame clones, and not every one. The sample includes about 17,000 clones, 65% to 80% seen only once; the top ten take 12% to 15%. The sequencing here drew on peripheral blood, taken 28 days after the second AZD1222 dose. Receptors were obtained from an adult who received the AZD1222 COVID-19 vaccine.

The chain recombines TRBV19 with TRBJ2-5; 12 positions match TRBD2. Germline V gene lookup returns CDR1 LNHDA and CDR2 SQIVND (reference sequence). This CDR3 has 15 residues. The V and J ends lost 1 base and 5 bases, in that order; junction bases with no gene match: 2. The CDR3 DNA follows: TGTGCCAGTAGTATAGGGACTAGCGGGGCGGAGACCCAGTACTTC. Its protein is CASSIGTSGAETQYF.

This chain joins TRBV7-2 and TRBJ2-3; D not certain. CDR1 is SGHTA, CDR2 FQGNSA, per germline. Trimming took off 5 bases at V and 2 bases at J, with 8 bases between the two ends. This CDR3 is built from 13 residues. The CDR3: CASSPYPTDTQYF. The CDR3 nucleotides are TGTGCCAGCAGCCCCTATCCCACAGATACGCAGTATTTT.

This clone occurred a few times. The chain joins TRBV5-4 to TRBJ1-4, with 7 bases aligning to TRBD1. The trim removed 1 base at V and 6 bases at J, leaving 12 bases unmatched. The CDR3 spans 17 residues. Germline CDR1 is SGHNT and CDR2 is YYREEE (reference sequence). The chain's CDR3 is CASSLPGQEGPDEKLFF. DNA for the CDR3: TGTGCCAGCAGCTTGCCCGGACAGGAGGGCCCCGATGAAAAACTGTTTTTT.

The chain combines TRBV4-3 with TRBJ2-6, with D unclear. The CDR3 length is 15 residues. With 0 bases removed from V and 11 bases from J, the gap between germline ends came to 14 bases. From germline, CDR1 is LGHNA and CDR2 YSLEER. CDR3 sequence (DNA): TGCGCCAGCAGCCAAGAAAAGGGCCTCATCCACGTCCTGACTTTC. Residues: CASSQEKGLIHVLTF.

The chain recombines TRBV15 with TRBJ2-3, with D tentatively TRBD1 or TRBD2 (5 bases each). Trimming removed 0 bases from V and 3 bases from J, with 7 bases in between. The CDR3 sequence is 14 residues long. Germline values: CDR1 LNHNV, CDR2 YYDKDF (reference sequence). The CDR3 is CATSRDWGTDTQYF. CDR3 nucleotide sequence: TGTGCCACCAGCAGAGATTGGGGGACAGATACGCAGTATTTT.

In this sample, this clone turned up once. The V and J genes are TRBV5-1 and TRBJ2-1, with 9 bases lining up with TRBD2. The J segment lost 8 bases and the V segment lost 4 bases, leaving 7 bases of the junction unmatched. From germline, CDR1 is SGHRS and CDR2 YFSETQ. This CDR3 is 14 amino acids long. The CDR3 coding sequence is TGCGCCAGCAGCCCCAGCGGGGGGCGGCATGAGCAGTTCTTC. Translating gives CASSPSGGRHEQFF.

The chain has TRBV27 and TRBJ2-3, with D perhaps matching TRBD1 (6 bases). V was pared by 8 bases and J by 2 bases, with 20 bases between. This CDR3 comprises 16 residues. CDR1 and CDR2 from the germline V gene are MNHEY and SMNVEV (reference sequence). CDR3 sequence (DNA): TGTGCCAGCGGGGGCACAGGATTTGTTATCACAGATACGCAGTATTTT. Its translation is CASGGTGFVITDTQYF.

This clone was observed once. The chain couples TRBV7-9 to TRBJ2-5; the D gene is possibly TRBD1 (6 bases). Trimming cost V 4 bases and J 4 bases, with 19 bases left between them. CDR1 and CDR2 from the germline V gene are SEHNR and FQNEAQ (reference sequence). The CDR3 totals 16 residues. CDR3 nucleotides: TGTGCCAGCAGCTCCACCAGACAGGCCAACGGAGAGACCCAGTACTTC. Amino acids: CASSSTRQANGETQYF.

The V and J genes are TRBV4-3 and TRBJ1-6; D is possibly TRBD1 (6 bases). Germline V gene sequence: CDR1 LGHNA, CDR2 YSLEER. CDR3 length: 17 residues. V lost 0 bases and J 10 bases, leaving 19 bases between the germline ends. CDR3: CASSQEGARDTYSPLHF. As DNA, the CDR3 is TGCGCCAGCAGCCAAGAGGGTGCACGGGACACTTACTCACCCCTCCACTTT.

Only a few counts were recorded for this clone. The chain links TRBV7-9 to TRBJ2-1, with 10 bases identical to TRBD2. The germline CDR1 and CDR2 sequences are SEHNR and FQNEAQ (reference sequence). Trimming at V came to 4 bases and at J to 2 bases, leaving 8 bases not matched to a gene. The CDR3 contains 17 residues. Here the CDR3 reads CASSWTLAGGTYNEQFF. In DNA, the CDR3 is TGTGCCAGCAGCTGGACGTTAGCGGGGGGCACCTACAATGAGCAGTTCTTC.

CDR3 protein: CASSLTYRDGYTF. CDR3 bases: TGTGCCAGCAGTTTAACCTACAGGGACGGCTACACCTTC. The chain links TRBV12-3 or TRBV12-4 to TRBJ1-2; D possibly corresponds to TRBD1 (6 bases). This CDR3 contains 13 residues. V gave up 2 bases and J gave up 8 bases, with 12 bases separating them.

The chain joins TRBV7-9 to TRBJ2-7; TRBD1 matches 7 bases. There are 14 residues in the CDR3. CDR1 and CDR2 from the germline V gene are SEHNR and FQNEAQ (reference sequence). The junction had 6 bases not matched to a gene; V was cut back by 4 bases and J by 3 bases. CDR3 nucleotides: TGTGCCAGCAGCTATGGGACAGAATTCTACGAGCAGTACTTC. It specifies CASSYGTEFYEQYF.

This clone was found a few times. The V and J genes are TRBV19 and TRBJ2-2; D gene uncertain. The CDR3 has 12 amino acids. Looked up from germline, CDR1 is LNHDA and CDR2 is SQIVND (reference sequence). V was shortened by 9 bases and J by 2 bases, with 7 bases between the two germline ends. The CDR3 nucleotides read TGTGCCAGCAGGACCAACACCGGGGAGCTGTTTTTT. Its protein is CASRTNTGELFF.

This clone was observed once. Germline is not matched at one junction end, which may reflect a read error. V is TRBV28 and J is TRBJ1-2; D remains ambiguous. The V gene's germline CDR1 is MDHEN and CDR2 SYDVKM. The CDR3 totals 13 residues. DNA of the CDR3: TGTGCCAGTAGTTACGGGCGGATCTATGGCTACACCTTC. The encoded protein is CASSYGRIYGYTF.

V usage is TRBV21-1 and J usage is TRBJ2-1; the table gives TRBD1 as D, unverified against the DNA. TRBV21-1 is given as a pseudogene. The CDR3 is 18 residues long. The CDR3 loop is CASSTQGLGQGGRDEQFF. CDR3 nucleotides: TGTGCCAGCAGCACCCAAGGGTTGGGACAGGGGGGTCGGGATGAGCAGTTCTTC.